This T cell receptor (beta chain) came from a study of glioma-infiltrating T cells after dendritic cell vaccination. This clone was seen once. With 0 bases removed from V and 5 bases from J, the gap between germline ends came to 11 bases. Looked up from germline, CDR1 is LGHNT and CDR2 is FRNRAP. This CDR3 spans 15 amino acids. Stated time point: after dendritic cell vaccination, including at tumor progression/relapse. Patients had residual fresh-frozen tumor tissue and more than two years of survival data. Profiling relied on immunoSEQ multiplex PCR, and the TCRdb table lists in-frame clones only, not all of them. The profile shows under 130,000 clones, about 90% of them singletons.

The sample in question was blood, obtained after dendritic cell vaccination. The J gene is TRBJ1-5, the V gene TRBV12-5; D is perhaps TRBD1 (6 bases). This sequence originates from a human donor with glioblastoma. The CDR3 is CASGLVQGNYQPQHF. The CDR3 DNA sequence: TGTGCTAGTGGTTTGGTACAGGGTAACTATCAGCCCCAGCATTTT.